Listed below are T cell receptor beta chains from one sample, sequenced in a study of radiotherapy plus CTLA-4 blockade in lung cancer. Assay used: immunoSEQ multiplex PCR; TCRdb lists only in-frame clones, some missing. The repertoire holds around 110,000 clones, with about nine tenths as singletons. Specimen: peripheral blood, collected from a patient treated with radiotherapy plus ipilimumab. These receptors all come from a human donor with non-small cell lung cancer that progressed on radiotherapy plus ipilimumab. Both conserved end residues are part of each CDR3. The D gene is left open where the match is weak. Clone size is shown for a subset of rows, as once, few, many or a class of expanded clone.

size: NA
D: TRBD2
V: TRBV29-1
J: TRBJ2-7
DNA: TGCAGCGTGAGCGGGGGATCCGAGCAGTACTTC
CDR3: CSVSGGSEQYF

size: NA
D: NA
V: TRBV6-5
J: TRBJ2-1
DNA: TGTGCCAGCAGTTACGACAACTACAATGAGCAGTTCTTC
CDR3: CASSYDNYNEQFF

size: NA
D: NA
V: TRBV4-2
J: TRBJ1-1
DNA: TGTGCCAGCAGCCAAGACTGGGGCACTGAAGCTTTCTTT
CDR3: CASSQDWGTEAFF

size: NA
D: NA
V: TRBV11-3
J: TRBJ2-7
DNA: TGTGCCAGCAGCTTCGGGGACGAGCAGTACTTC
CDR3: CASSFGDEQYF

size: NA
D: NA
V: TRBV2
J: TRBJ1-5
DNA: TGTGCCAGCAGTTCCGGTCGGACCAATCAGCCCCAGCATTTT
CDR3: CASSSGRTNQPQHF

size: once
D: NA
V: TRBV27
J: TRBJ2-1
DNA: TGTGCCAGCAGTTTACCCCCTAGAGAGCAGTTCTTC
CDR3: CASSLPPREQFF

size: NA
D: NA
V: TRBV6-1
J: TRBJ1-5
DNA: TGTGCCAGCAGACCCCACGGACAGATAGATCAGCCCCAGCATTTT
CDR3: CASRPHGQIDQPQHF

size: NA
D: TRBD1
V: TRBV7-9
J: TRBJ2-7
DNA: TGTGCCAGCAGCACTAGACAGGGGGTCGAGTACTTC
CDR3: CASSTRQGVEYF

size: NA
D: TRBD2
V: TRBV19
J: TRBJ2-1
DNA: TGTGCCAGTAGTTGGAAGCGGGAGGGCCGGTATGAGCAGTTCTTC
CDR3: CASSWKREGRYEQFF

size: NA
D: TRBD1
V: TRBV9
J: TRBJ2-2
DNA: TGTGCCAGCAGGACAGGGGGCACCGGGGAGCTGTTTTTT
CDR3: CASRTGGTGELFF

size: once
D: NA
V: TRBV5-1
J: TRBJ1-1
DNA: TGCGCCAGCAGCCTTCCTGGACAGCGGAACACTGAAGCTTTCTTT
CDR3: CASSLPGQRNTEAFF

size: NA
D: NA
V: TRBV5-1
J: TRBJ2-6
DNA: TGCGCCAGCAACGACGGACAGCCCTTCTCTGGGGCCAACGTCCTGACTTTC
CDR3: CASNDGQPFSGANVLTF

size: once
D: TRBD2
V: TRBV4-2
J: TRBJ2-5
DNA: TGTGCCAGCAGCCAAGAGCATGGGACTAGCGGAAGGGGGACCCAGTACTTC
CDR3: CASSQEHGTSGRGTQYF

size: once
D: TRBD1
V: TRBV28
J: TRBJ2-7
DNA: TGTGCCAGCAGTTTTGGGGCAGGGGGAAACTACGAGCAGTACTTC
CDR3: CASSFGAGGNYEQYF

size: NA
D: TRBD2
V: TRBV7-2
J: TRBJ2-7
DNA: TGTGCCAGCAGCTTCCCCGGACTAGCGGCTAACTACGAGCAGTACTTC
CDR3: CASSFPGLAANYEQYF

size: NA
D: NA
V: TRBV6-1
J: TRBJ1-5
DNA: TGTGCCAGCGAAGGGGATTCTTTCCAGCCCCAGCATTTT
CDR3: CASEGDSFQPQHF

size: NA
D: NA
V: TRBV12-5
J: TRBJ1-1
DNA: TGTGCTAGTGCAGTCAACACTGAAGCTTTCTTT
CDR3: CASAVNTEAFF

size: NA
D: NA
V: TRBV14
J: TRBJ2-1
DNA: TGTGCCAGCAGCCAAGGGAGGGGGACGGCCTACAATGAGCAGTTCTTC
CDR3: CASSQGRGTAYNEQFF

size: NA
D: TRBD2
V: TRBV9
J: TRBJ2-7
DNA: TGTGCCAGCAGCCTCGAGGGACTAGCGGGAGGAGTTTACTTC
CDR3: CASSLEGLAGGVYF

size: NA
D: NA
V: TRBV11-1
J: TRBJ2-3
DNA: TGTGCCAGCAGCTTAGGGTCTAGCACAGATACGCAGTATTTT
CDR3: CASSLGSSTDTQYF

size: NA
D: TRBD1
V: TRBV6-5
J: TRBJ1-1
DNA: TGTGCCAGCAGGACAGGACAGGGGGCGATTGAAGCTTTCTTT
CDR3: CASRTGQGAIEAFF

size: NA
D: TRBD2
V: TRBV5-1
J: TRBJ2-1
DNA: TGCGCCAGCAGCTCGGGGGGTAATGAGCAGTTCTTC
CDR3: CASSSGGNEQFF

size: NA
D: NA
V: TRBV4-2
J: TRBJ2-5
DNA: TGTGCCAGCAGCCAAGAATCTTTTGGGACTCCAGAAGGTGAGACCCAGTACTTC
CDR3: CASSQESFGTPEGETQYF

size: NA
D: TRBD2
V: TRBV11-3
J: TRBJ2-3
DNA: TGTGCCAGCAGCCCAGGGACTAGCGGAAGCACAGATACGCAGTATTTT
CDR3: CASSPGTSGSTDTQYF

size: NA
D: NA
V: TRBV7-2
J: TRBJ2-5
DNA: TGTGCCAGCAGCTTAGGGGGCAGGGTATGGGAGACCCAGTACTTC
CDR3: CASSLGGRVWETQYF

size: NA
D: NA
V: TRBV5-1
J: TRBJ2-7
DNA: TGCGCCGGCAGCCCCACGGGACTCTCCTACGAGCAGTACTTC
CDR3: CAGSPTGLSYEQYF

size: NA
D: TRBD2
V: TRBV9
J: TRBJ2-7
DNA: TGTGCCAGCAGCGCATCTAGCGGGGTCTCCTACGAGCAGTACTTC
CDR3: CASSASSGVSYEQYF

size: NA
D: NA
V: TRBV29-1
J: TRBJ2-1
DNA: TGCAGCGTTGTGTCGAGCTCCTACAATGAGCAGTTCTTC
CDR3: CSVVSSSYNEQFF

size: once
D: NA
V: TRBV20-1
J: TRBJ2-1
DNA: TGCAGTGCTAGATTAGTTTATGAGCAGTTCTTC
CDR3: CSARLVYEQFF

size: NA
D: NA
V: TRBV29-1
J: TRBJ2-7
DNA: TGCAGCGTTGATGTCCCGGGCCAGATAGGGGAGCAGTACTTC
CDR3: CSVDVPGQIGEQYF

size: NA
D: NA
V: TRBV19
J: TRBJ2-3
DNA: TGTGCCAGTAGTATTGCAGCACTCACAGATACGCAGTATTTT
CDR3: CASSIAALTDTQYF

size: once
D: NA
V: TRBV2
J: TRBJ1-1
DNA: TGTGCCAGCAAGCGGGGGGTGAACACTGAAGCTTTCTTT
CDR3: CASKRGVNTEAFF

size: once
D: NA
V: TRBV5-8
J: TRBJ2-5
DNA: TGTGCCAGCAGCGGGGGGGAGACCCAGTACTTC
CDR3: CASSGGETQYF

size: NA
D: NA
V: TRBV6-5
J: TRBJ1-2
DNA: TGTGCCAGCAGTTACACTGGGGGGAACTATGGCTACACCTTC
CDR3: CASSYTGGNYGYTF

size: NA
D: NA
V: TRBV29-1
J: TRBJ1-2
DNA: TGCAGCGTTGAGGGGGAGGGGGGCCTAGGAGGCTACACCTTC
CDR3: CSVEGEGGLGGYTF

size: NA
D: NA
V: TRBV5-1
J: TRBJ2-3
DNA: TGCGCCAGCAGCCCCAGGCAGTCGCGCACAGATACGCAGTATTTT
CDR3: CASSPRQSRTDTQYF

size: NA
D: TRBD1
V: TRBV9
J: TRBJ1-2
DNA: TGTGCCAGCAGCGAGACAGGGAGGGATGGCTACACCTTC
CDR3: CASSETGRDGYTF

size: NA
D: NA
V: TRBV6-1
J: TRBJ2-7
DNA: TGTGCCAGCAGTGAATACAGGTCCTACGAGCAGTACTTC
CDR3: CASSEYRSYEQYF

size: NA
D: TRBD2
V: TRBV5-6
J: TRBJ2-7
DNA: TGTGCCAGCAGCCGAGGACTAGCGGAGTCCTACGAGCAGTACTTC
CDR3: CASSRGLAESYEQYF

size: once
D: NA
V: TRBV5-4
J: TRBJ2-7
DNA: TGTGCCAGCAGCTTGGAACTCGCGAAGGGCGAGCAGTACTTC
CDR3: CASSLELAKGEQYF

size: NA
D: NA
V: TRBV5-1
J: TRBJ2-2
DNA: TGCGCCAGCAGCCCTACCAAGACCGGGGAGCTGTTTTTT
CDR3: CASSPTKTGELFF

size: NA
D: TRBD1
V: TRBV11-3
J: TRBJ1-1
DNA: TGTGCCAGCAGCTCGGGACAGGGCCAACGTGGGGCTTTCTTT
CDR3: CASSSGQGQRGAFF

size: NA
D: TRBD1
V: TRBV27
J: TRBJ1-2
DNA: TGTGCCAGCAGCCGGGACAGGGTTAACTATGGCTACACCTTC
CDR3: CASSRDRVNYGYTF

size: NA
D: TRBD1
V: TRBV28
J: TRBJ1-2
DNA: TGTGCCACAAGACAGGGCCGTATCAACTATGGCTACACCTTC
CDR3: CATRQGRINYGYTF

size: NA
D: TRBD1
V: TRBV18
J: TRBJ1-3
DNA: TGTGCCAGCTCACCATTTACCGGACAGGCTGGAAACACCATATATTTT
CDR3: CASSPFTGQAGNTIYF

size: NA
D: TRBD2
V: TRBV11-2
J: TRBJ2-1
DNA: TGTGCCAGCAGCTTAGATCCAGGTAGCGGGGTATGGGATGAGCAGTTCTTC
CDR3: CASSLDPGSGVWDEQFF

size: NA
D: NA
V: TRBV27
J: TRBJ1-1
DNA: TGTGCCAGCAGTTTTTTTGCAGGGGCCGGTTTCACTAGAGCTTTCTTT
CDR3: CASSFFAGAGFTRAFF

size: once
D: TRBD2
V: TRBV2
J: TRBJ2-1
DNA: TGTGCCAGCAGTGGCGGGAGCTCCTACAATGAGCAGTTCTTC
CDR3: CASSGGSSYNEQFF

size: NA
D: NA
V: TRBV7-2
J: TRBJ1-5
DNA: TGTGCCAGCAGCTTAAATGGATATAGCAATCAGCCCCAGCATTTT
CDR3: CASSLNGYSNQPQHF

size: NA
D: TRBD2
V: TRBV2
J: TRBJ2-1
DNA: TGTGCCAGCATTACAGCGGGAGGGCCTGATAATGAGCAGTTCTTC
CDR3: CASITAGGPDNEQFF

size: NA
D: TRBD2
V: TRBV7-8
J: TRBJ2-7
DNA: TGTGCCAGCAGCCCCTTAGCGGGAGGTTCCTACGAGCAGTACTTC
CDR3: CASSPLAGGSYEQYF

size: NA
D: NA
V: TRBV5-1
J: TRBJ2-7
DNA: TGCGCCAGCAGCCAGCTGATGGAGGATTTAACCTACGAGCAGTACTTC
CDR3: CASSQLMEDLTYEQYF

size: once
D: TRBD2
V: TRBV7-7
J: TRBJ2-5
DNA: TGTGCTAGCAGCGGGGGGGTTCAAGAGACCCAGTACTTC
CDR3: CASSGGVQETQYF